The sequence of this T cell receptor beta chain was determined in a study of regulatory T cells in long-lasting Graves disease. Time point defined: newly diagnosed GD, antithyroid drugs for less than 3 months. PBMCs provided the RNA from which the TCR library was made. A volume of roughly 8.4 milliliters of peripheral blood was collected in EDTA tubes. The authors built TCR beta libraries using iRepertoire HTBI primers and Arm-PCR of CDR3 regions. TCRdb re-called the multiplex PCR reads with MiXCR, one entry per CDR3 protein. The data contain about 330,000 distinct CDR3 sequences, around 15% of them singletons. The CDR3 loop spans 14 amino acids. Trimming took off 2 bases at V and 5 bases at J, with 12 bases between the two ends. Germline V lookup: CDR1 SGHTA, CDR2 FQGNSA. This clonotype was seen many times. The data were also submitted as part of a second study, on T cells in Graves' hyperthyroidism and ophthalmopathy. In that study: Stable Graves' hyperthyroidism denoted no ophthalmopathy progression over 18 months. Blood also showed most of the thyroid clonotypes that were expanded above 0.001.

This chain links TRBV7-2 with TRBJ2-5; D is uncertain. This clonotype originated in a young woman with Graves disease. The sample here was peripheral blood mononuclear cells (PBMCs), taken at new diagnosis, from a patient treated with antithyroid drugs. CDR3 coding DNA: TGTGCCAGCAGCTTAAGTGGCCTAGGGGAGACCCAGTACTTC. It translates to CASSLSGLGETQYF.